This entry concerns a single TCR beta chain. What it binds is unknown. This record comes from a study of shared clonotypes between healthy human individuals. CD45RO-negative, CCR7-selected cells formed the naive CD8 fraction, which excluded terminally differentiated effector memory CD45RA+ cells. Whole-study findings and limits: Sequencing depth was a factor that was expected to affect clonotype sharing among donors.

The V gene lost 6 bases and the J gene lost 7 bases, with 16 bases spanning the gap. This CDR3 contains 13 residues. CDR1 is MNHNS and CDR2 is SASEGT in the germline V gene. Deep was the level at which the assay was run. The authors distributed each subset's genomic DNA evenly over several immunoSEQ plates. TCRdb keeps only in-frame clones here, not all; method: immunoSEQ multiplex PCR. The data contain 1.5 million to 2.5 million clones, about 95% of them singletons. The sample taken for sequencing was naive CD8+ T cells sorted from blood. The sequence came from a man aged 18 to 35 in good health. The rearrangement uses TRBV6-1 and TRBJ2-7, with a weak D call TRBD2 (6 bases). The CDR3 loop reads CASSSGLSTEQYF. The CDR3 region has the DNA TGTGCCAGCAGCTCGGGACTTTCTACGGAGCAGTACTTC.